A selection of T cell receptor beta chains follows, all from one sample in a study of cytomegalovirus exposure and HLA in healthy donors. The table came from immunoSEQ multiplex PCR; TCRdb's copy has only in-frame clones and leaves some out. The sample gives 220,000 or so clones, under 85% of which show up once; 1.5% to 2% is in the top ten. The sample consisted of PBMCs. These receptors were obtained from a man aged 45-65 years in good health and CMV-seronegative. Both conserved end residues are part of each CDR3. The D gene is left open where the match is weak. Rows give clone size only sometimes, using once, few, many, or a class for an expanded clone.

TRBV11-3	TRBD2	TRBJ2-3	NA	TGTGCCAGCAGCTTAGTGGGACTAGCGGGAGGAACTCCAGATACGCAGTATTTT	CASSLVGLAGGTPDTQYF
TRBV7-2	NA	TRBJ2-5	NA	TGTGCCAGCAGCTTAACAGGGATAGAAGAGACCCAGTACTTC	CASSLTGIEETQYF
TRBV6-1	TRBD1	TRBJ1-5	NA	TGTGCCAGCAGTGAAGCGCTCAGGACAGGGGTTAATCAGCCCCAGCATTTT	CASSEALRTGVNQPQHF
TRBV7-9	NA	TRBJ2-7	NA	TGTGCCAGCAGCCCAAACACCCTCGCCTACGAGCAGTACTTC	CASSPNTLAYEQYF
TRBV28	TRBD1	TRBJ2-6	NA	TGTGCCAGCAGTTTTGGTGGGACAGGAATCTCTGGGGCCAACGTCCTGACTTTC	CASSFGGTGISGANVLTF
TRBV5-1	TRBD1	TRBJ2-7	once	TGCGCCAGCAGCCCGGGACAGATGTACTACGAGCAGTACTTC	CASSPGQMYYEQYF
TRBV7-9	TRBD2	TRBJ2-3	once	TGTGCCAGCAGTTTTAGCGGGAGCGGAGATACGCAGTATTTT	CASSFSGSGDTQYF
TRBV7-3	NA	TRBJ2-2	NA	TGTGCCAGCAGCTTAATGTCAGGGGTGAACACCGGGGAGCTGTTTTTT	CASSLMSGVNTGELFF
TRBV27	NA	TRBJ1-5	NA	TGTGCCAGCGACGTGGGCTTCAGCAATCAGCCCCAGCATTTT	CASDVGFSNQPQHF
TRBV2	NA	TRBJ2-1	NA	TGTGCCAGCAGTGAATCCCAGGGAAACTCCTACAATGAGCAGTTCTTC	CASSESQGNSYNEQFF
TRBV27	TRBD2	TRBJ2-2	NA	TGTGCCAGCAGTCCGCTAGCGGGAGGGGTCACCGGGGAGCTGTTTTTT	CASSPLAGGVTGELFF
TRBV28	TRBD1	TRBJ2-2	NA	TGTGCCAGCAGTTCCGGGACAGTCGCGAACACCGGGGAGCTGTTTTTT	CASSSGTVANTGELFF
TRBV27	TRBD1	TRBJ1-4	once	TGTGCCAGCAGTTTAACGGGCGTACAGGGGCTGACTAATGAAAAACTGTTTTTT	CASSLTGVQGLTNEKLFF
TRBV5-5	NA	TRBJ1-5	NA	TGTGCCAGCAGCTTGTGGCGGGTCCAGGACCCCCAGCATTTT	CASSLWRVQDPQHF
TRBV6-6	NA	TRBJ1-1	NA	TGTGCCAGCAGCGTTACAGGGAGGGGCACTGAAGCTTTCTTT	CASSVTGRGTEAFF
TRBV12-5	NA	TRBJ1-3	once	TGTGCTAGTGGTGACACAGGTTTAGCTGGAAACACCATATATTTT	CASGDTGLAGNTIYF
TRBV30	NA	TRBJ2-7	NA	TGTGCCTGGAGTGACGTGCTAGCGCTCTACGAGCAGTACTTC	CAWSDVLALYEQYF
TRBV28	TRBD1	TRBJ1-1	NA	TGTGCCAGCCTAAACAGGGGAAATAAGGTGAACACTGAAGCTTTCTTT	CASLNRGNKVNTEAFF
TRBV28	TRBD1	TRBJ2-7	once	TGTGCCAGCAATACCGGGACAGGGCTCCACGAGCAGTACTTC	CASNTGTGLHEQYF
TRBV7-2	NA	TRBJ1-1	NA	TGTGCCAGCAGCTCCAGGGTACGCACTGAAGCTTTCTTT	CASSSRVRTEAFF
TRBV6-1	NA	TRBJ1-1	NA	TGTGCCAGCAGGCATCGGGACTTATCCAGCACTGAAGCTTTCTTT	CASRHRDLSSTEAFF
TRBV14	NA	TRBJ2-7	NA	TGTGCCAGCAGCCAAGTTGGGACTTACTACGAGCAGTACTTC	CASSQVGTYYEQYF
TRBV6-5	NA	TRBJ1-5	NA	TGTGCCAGCAGTTACTCGGTGGGAGGGAATCAGCCCCAGCATTTT	CASSYSVGGNQPQHF